This TCR beta chain was captured in a study of OX40 agonist ivuxolimab in advanced cancers. On the study more broadly: Clinicians treated patients with ivuxolimab, an agonistic anti-OX40 (CD134) antibody.

Germline loops: CDR1 SEHNR, CDR2 FQNEAQ (reference sequence). The CDR3 extends over 12 amino acids. V lost 4 bases and J lost 5; bases outside the gene matches: 1. Measured with immunoSEQ multiplex PCR; TCRdb has only the in-frame clones, and not every one. Of tens of thousands of clones detected, 90% appear once; the ten largest clones hold approximately 0.69%. This TCR was recovered from an adult with an advanced solid tumor such as melanoma, head and neck, liver or kidney cancer. The sample in question was CD4+ or CD8+ T cells sorted from blood, obtained in a trial of the OX40 agonist ivuxolimab. This chain joins TRBV7-9 and TRBJ1-2; 7 nucleotides align to TRBD1. The CDR3 coding sequence is TGTGCCAGCAGCTCAGGGGGTTATGGCTACACCTTC. The encoded protein is CASSSGGYGYTF.